These T cell receptor beta chains were read from a single sample in a study. In TCRdb, the 5' RACE reads were re-called with MiXCR into one record per CDR3 protein. The repertoire has some 60,000 distinct CDR3 sequences, more than 25% of them found once; the top ten carry around 2%. The sequenced material came from tumor-infiltrating naive CD4+ T cells sorted from the breast tumor. These receptors were taken from a female donor with breast cancer. CDR3s include the opening cysteine and the closing phenylalanine or tryptophan. Fields, in order: clone size, V gene, J gene, D gene, CDR3 length, CDR3 protein, CDR3 DNA. The D gene is left open where the match is weak. Clone size is not always given. Where it is, it says once, few, many or a class for expanded clones.

>few|TRBV6-5|TRBJ1-2|.|14
CASGRAGGNYGYTF
TGTGCCAGCGGGAGGGCAGGAGGGAACTATGGCTACACCTTC
>.|TRBV9|TRBJ2-1|.|15
CASSAGTLGKNEQFF
TGTGCCAGCAGCGCCGGGACTTTAGGAAAAAATGAGCAGTTCTTC
>once|TRBV4-3|TRBJ1-4|.|16
CASSQAVGTGSEKLFF
TGCGCCAGCAGCCAAGCGGTCGGAACAGGGAGTGAAAAACTGTTTTTT
>medium-sized|TRBV9|TRBJ1-5|.|14
CASSVSWGERPQHF
TGTGCCAGCAGCGTTTCTTGGGGGGAAAGGCCCCAGCATTTT
>few|TRBV6-6|TRBJ2-6|TRBD2|15
CASRAGTTGANVLTF
TGTGCCAGCAGGGCCGGGACTACTGGGGCCAACGTCCTGACTTTC
>many|TRBV20-1|TRBJ2-5|TRBD1|14
CSARDDRDQETQYF
TGCAGTGCTAGAGACGACAGGGACCAAGAGACCCAGTACTTC
>.|TRBV7-9|TRBJ1-2|.|16
CASSSFSLQKPYGYTF
TGTGCCAGCAGCTCCTTCTCGCTACAGAAGCCCTATGGCTACACCTTC
>once|TRBV9|TRBJ2-2|.|16
CASSVVPRGDTGELFF
TGTGCCAGCAGCGTAGTTCCCAGGGGCGACACCGGGGAGCTGTTTTTT
>few|TRBV5-1|TRBJ2-3|TRBD2|15
CASSRLAGGRDTQYF
TGCGCCAGCTCCAGACTAGCGGGGGGGCGAGATACGCAGTATTTT
>.|TRBV5-1|TRBJ2-7|TRBD2|16
CASSSGGASGRNEQYF
TGCGCCAGCAGCTCCGGCGGGGCTAGCGGGAGGAACGAGCAGTACTTC
>.|TRBV6-1|TRBJ2-2|.|14
CASSEKTRTGELFF
TGTGCCAGCAGTGAGAAGACACGCACCGGGGAGCTGTTTTTT
>.|TRBV9|TRBJ2-3|TRBD2|17
CASSRSPLAGDTDTQYF
TGTGCCAGCAGCCGTAGCCCCCTAGCGGGGGACACAGATACGCAGTATTTT
>few|TRBV28|TRBJ2-1|TRBD2|11
CASVVREDRFF
TGTGCCAGCGTCGTTCGGGAGGATCGGTTCTTC
>.|TRBV5-1|TRBJ2-3|.|12
CAGSGRADTQYF
TGCGCCGGCAGCGGAAGAGCAGATACGCAGTATTTT
>.|TRBV6-4|TRBJ2-1|TRBD2|13
CASSQREYNEQFF
TGTGCCAGCAGTCAGCGGGAGTACAATGAGCAGTTCTTC
>.|TRBV6-2/TRBV6-3|TRBJ2-7|.|15
CASNTRTGRGYEQYF
TGTGCCAGCAACACTCGGACAGGGAGGGGCTACGAGCAGTACTTC
>once|TRBV5-1|TRBJ2-1|.|14
CASSLVASPDEQFF
TGCGCCAGCAGCTTGGTAGCCTCGCCGGATGAGCAGTTCTTC
>.|TRBV20-1|TRBJ2-1|TRBD1|13
CSAPGTGWSEQFF
TGCAGTGCCCCCGGGACAGGATGGTCTGAGCAGTTCTTC
>many|TRBV6-5|TRBJ2-2|.|14
CASSSGTHTGELFF
TGTGCCAGCAGCTCCGGGACCCACACCGGGGAGCTGTTTTTT
>many|TRBV10-3|TRBJ1-5|.|15
CAISDSRLPAQPQHF
TGTGCCATCAGTGATTCGCGGCTCCCCGCTCAGCCCCAGCATTTT
>.|TRBV5-1|TRBJ2-7|.|13
CASSTGSSGEQYF
TGCGCCAGCAGCACCGGGAGTAGCGGCGAGCAGTACTTC
>.|TRBV29-1|TRBJ1-6|.|19
CSGEEGWTACYIYNSPLHF
TGCAGCGGTGAGGAGGGATGGACAGCGTGCTATATCTATAATTCACCCCTCCACTTT
>.|TRBV10-3|TRBJ2-4|.|11
CAISAENIQYF
TGTGCCATCAGTGCGGAAAACATTCAGTACTTC
>.|TRBV9|TRBJ2-3|.|12
CASRGDTDTQYF
TGTGCCAGCAGGGGGGACACAGATACGCAGTATTTT
>.|TRBV4-3|TRBJ2-3|TRBD2|12
CASSQAGTIQYF
TGCGCCAGCAGCCAGGCCGGGACTATACAGTATTTT
>few|TRBV9|TRBJ1-2|TRBD1|15
CASSPAAGQVYGYTF
TGTGCCAGCAGCCCGGCCGCCGGACAGGTCTATGGCTACACCTTC
>few|TRBV7-2|TRBJ1-2|TRBD1|16
CASSPLPGTAGYGYTF
TGTGCCAGCAGCCCCCTCCCCGGGACAGCAGGCTATGGCTACACCTTC
>few|TRBV7-9|TRBJ2-3|.|15
CASSLVGSSTDTQYF
TGTGCCAGCAGCTTAGTGGGATCTAGCACAGATACGCAGTATTTT
>.|TRBV6-1|TRBJ1-5|.|13
CASSQDRHQPQHF
TGTGCCAGCAGTCAGGACAGACATCAGCCCCAGCATTTT
>.|TRBV4-2|TRBJ2-1|TRBD2|17
CASSQDPASGSRNEQFF
TGTGCCAGCAGCCAGGACCCCGCTAGCGGGAGTCGGAATGAGCAGTTCTTC
>.|TRBV7-9|TRBJ1-3|.|15
CASSFSLGSKNTIYF
TGTGCCAGCAGCTTTTCCCTAGGGTCGAAGAACACCATATATTTT
>many|TRBV7-6|TRBJ2-7|.|13
CASSFGMSYEQYF
TGTGCCAGCAGCTTTGGTATGTCCTACGAGCAGTACTTC
>.|TRBV20-1|TRBJ2-5|.|15
CSATKTHPSGETQYF
TGCAGTGCAACCAAGACGCACCCATCGGGAGAGACCCAGTACTTC